This TCR beta chain was documented in a study of response to subunit inactivated influenza vaccine. MiXCR, applied by TCRdb to the RT-PCR reads, yields one record per CDR3 protein. The data hold around 530,000 distinct CDR3 sequences, with approximately 16% observed a single time. This clonotype was seen only a few times. This receptor was obtained from a man aged 50 to 69 who received an inactivated influenza vaccine. This material consisted of CD4+ T cells sorted from PBMCs, taken less than 30 months after vaccination.

As DNA, the CDR3 is TGTGCCAGCAAAGAGACCCAGTACTTC. Residues: CASKETQYF. The V gene is TRBV21-1, the J gene TRBJ2-5. TRBV21-1 is a known pseudogene. The CDR3 extends over 9 amino acids.